This passage covers 12 T cell receptor beta chains from one sample sequenced in a study of blood T cell repertoires in COVID-19. Libraries were prepared by immunoSEQ multiplex PCR; TCRdb keeps only in-frame clonotypes and omits some of them. The table lists some 150,000 clones, approximately 78% of them singletons. Sequencing was performed on peripheral blood. These receptors all stem from a man at least 80 years old with acute or convalescent COVID-19.

This clone has just one count. This chain links TRBV28 with TRBJ1-2; TRBD1 matches at 8 bases. The CDR3 runs 13 residues. The trim removed 7 bases at V and 5 bases at J, leaving 6 bases unmatched. Germline V gene lookup returns CDR1 MDHEN and CDR2 SYDVKM. In DNA form, the CDR3 reads TGTGCCAGCATCTCAGGGGGCGAATATGGCTACACCTTC. Protein sequence: CASISGGEYGYTF.

The rearrangement joins TRBV6-5 to TRBJ1-1; D is possibly TRBD1 (6 bases). Trimming stripped 4 bases from V and 12 bases from J, with 18 bases between. This CDR3 has 13 amino acids. Germline CDR1 and CDR2: MNHEY and SVGAGI. CDR3 protein: CASSFGGGPTTFF. CDR3 bases: TGTGCCAGCAGTTTTGGGGGGGGCCCGACAACTTTCTTT.

V is TRBV4-1 and J is TRBJ1-5; 8 bases map to TRBD1. CDR1 MGHRA and CDR2 YSYEKL come from the germline V gene. Trimming at V came to 4 bases and at J to 0 bases, leaving 2 bases not matched to a gene. This CDR3 comprises 15 residues. This CDR3 is CASSLQGASNQPQHF. The CDR3 coding sequence is TGCGCCAGCAGCCTTCAGGGGGCTAGCAATCAGCCCCAGCATTTT.

The chain links TRBV4-1 to TRBJ2-7, with TRBD1 matching 9 bases. The V gene end was trimmed by 4 bases and the J gene end by 6 bases; junction bases not matched to a gene: 4. In germline, CDR1 is MGHRA, CDR2 YSYEKL. The length of the CDR3 is 13 residues. This chain's CDR3 is CASSRQGEFEQYF. The CDR3 DNA follows: TGCGCCAGCAGCCGACAGGGGGAATTCGAGCAGTACTTC.

J is TRBJ2-7 and V is TRBV28, with 7 nucleotides matching TRBD1. Trimming took 4 bases from V and 5 from J; bases not matched to a gene: 11. The CDR3 is 15 residues long. Germline CDR1 and CDR2: MDHEN and SYDVKM. The CDR3 loop is CASSSPGIGGHEQYV. CDR3 coding DNA: TGTGCCAGCAGTTCCCCCGGGATAGGGGGCCACGAGCAGTACGTC.

This clone is a singleton in its sample. The chain joins TRBV11-3 to TRBJ2-7, with D uncertain. The V end was cut by 4 bases, the J end by 7 bases, with 17 bases between. Germline loops: CDR1 SGHNT, CDR2 YENEEA. The CDR3 is 14 amino acids. As DNA, the CDR3 is TGTGCCAGCAGCTCCCTTCTCTCAACGGAGGAGCAGTACTTC. This codes for CASSSLLSTEEQYF.

This clone turned up a few times. Other DNA sequences within the sample encode an identical CDR3. The V call is TRBV11-3, the J call TRBJ2-2; a weak D match, TRBD2 (6 bases). The length of the CDR3 is 15 residues. Germline CDR1 is SGHNT and CDR2 is YENEEA. Trimming took off 6 bases at V and 1 base at J, with 12 bases between the two ends. This chain's CDR3 is CASSFGTGNTGELFF. CDR3 in DNA: TGTGCCAGCAGTTTCGGGACTGGGAACACCGGGGAGCTGTTTTTT.

This rearrangement joins TRBV6-5 to TRBJ2-7; 9 bases fit TRBD1. From germline, CDR1 is MNHEY and CDR2 SVGAGI. With 5 bases clipped from V and 2 bases from J, the junction kept 4 bases outside the gene matches. This CDR3 is 14 amino acids long. As DNA, the CDR3 is TGTGCCAGCAGTCCCTGGGACAGGGCCTACGAGCAGTACTTC. Protein: CASSPWDRAYEQYF.

This clone was recorded a few times. The same CDR3 also results from other DNA sequences found in this sample. The V call is TRBV30, the J call TRBJ1-2; perhaps TRBD1 as D (5 bases). Germline CDR1 GTSNPN, CDR2 SVGIG (reference sequence). Trimming removed 0 bases at V and 4 bases at J, with 6 bases between. The CDR3 sequence is 12 residues long. Here the CDR3 reads CAWSVTGYGYTF. The CDR3 nucleotides are TGTGCCTGGAGTGTTACAGGCTATGGCTACACCTTC.

CDR3 protein: CASSPSQNSPLHF. The CDR3, as DNA: TGTGCCAGCAGCCCGTCGCAGAATTCACCCCTCCACTTT. The chain is built from TRBV9 and TRBJ1-6; D remains unclear. Trimming cost V 4 bases and J 7 bases, with 9 bases left between them. Germline V gene data show CDR1 as SGDLS and CDR2 as YYNGEE. CDR3 length equals 13 residues. Looking up the rest from reference TRBV9 and TRBJ1-6 gives the full variable domain: DSGVTQTPKHLITATGQRVTLRCSPRSGDLSVYWYQQSLDQGLQFLIQYYNGEERAKGNILERFSAQQFPDLHSELNLSSLELGDSALYFCASSPSQNSPLHFGNGTRLTVT.

The V and J genes are TRBV28 and TRBJ1-5; 8 nucleotides align to TRBD1. Germline lookup yields CDR1 MDHEN and CDR2 SYDVKM. The CDR3 extends over 15 amino acids. Unmatched junction bases numbered 3, after V lost 3 bases and J lost 2 bases. CDR3 in DNA: TGTGCCAGCAGTTTGACAGGGGCCCGCAATCAGCCCCAGCATTTT. Translating gives CASSLTGARNQPQHF.

The chain joins TRBV6-4 to TRBJ2-3, with 7 bases fitting TRBD2. The J segment lost 0 bases and the V segment lost 6 bases, leaving 3 bases of the junction unmatched. The CDR3 runs 14 residues. Germline V gives CDR1 MRHNA, CDR2 SNTAGT. The CDR3 DNA reads as TGTGCCAGCAGAGCGGGGTGGAGCACAGATACGCAGTATTTT. Residues: CASRAGWSTDTQYF.